This record concerns one T cell receptor (beta chain) sequence. These data are taken from a study of blood T cell repertoires in COVID-19. Background on the study: COVID-19 samples from acute and convalescent phases originated in the United States, Italy and Spain. Sources were T cells, B-cell-depleted T cells, or PBMCs; the material itself was cDNA or gDNA.

The germline gives CDR1 SGHAT, CDR2 FQNNGV. The length of the CDR3 is 19 residues. With V trimmed by 4 bases and J by 0 bases, 13 bases remained unmatched. Original methodology: Amplification of reference gene primers provided the estimated nucleated cell counts. TCRdb's table, derived via immunoSEQ multiplex PCR, lists solely in-frame clones and lacks some. The V and J calls and clone size were taken over from that table, and D and trimming were inferred from the DNA. Seen here are about 300,000 clones, roughly nine tenths observed once, and the top ten hold over 2%. The rearrangement uses TRBV11-2 and TRBJ2-2, with 8 nucleotides matching TRBD1. This clonotype originated in a young woman with COVID-19, enrolled during active disease. The material sequenced was peripheral blood. The CDR3 DNA follows: TGTGCCAGCAGCTCGCCTTTAGGGGACAGGAGACCGAACACCGGGGAGCTGTTTTTT. Residues: CASSSPLGDRRPNTGELFF.